Presented here are 26 T cell receptor beta chains from one specimen sequenced in a study of technical replicates of blood from a handful of donors. Some clones are missing from TCRdb's copy, which holds only in-frame ones; the method was immunoSEQ multiplex PCR. The sample shows more than 90,000 clones, around 95% of them seen only once. The sequenced sample consisted of T cells isolated from PBMCs. Receptors were obtained from a human donor in good health.

V is TRBV9 and J is TRBJ2-3, with 13 positions matching TRBD2. V gave up 2 bases and J gave up 1 base; unmatched junction bases: 1. The CDR3 has 16 residues. Germline CDR1 is SGDLS and CDR2 is YYNGEE. CDR3 sequence: CASSVGLAGGTDTQYF. The CDR3 coding sequence is TGTGCCAGCAGCGTTGGACTAGCGGGAGGCACAGATACGCAGTATTTT.

The rearrangement uses TRBV5-1 and TRBJ2-3, with TRBD2 matching 10 bases. Germline V gene sequence: CDR1 SGHRS, CDR2 YFSETQ. CDR3 length: 16 residues. J gave up 4 bases and V 4 bases, and 9 bases lay outside the gene matches. The CDR3 nucleotides read TGCGCCAGCAGCCTCAGACTAGCGGGCCATTCAGATACGCAGTATTTT. Translating gives CASSLRLAGHSDTQYF.

This chain connects TRBV5-1 to TRBJ2-7, with 7 bases matching TRBD2. V lost 4 bases, J lost 2 bases, and 9 bases stayed unmatched. CDR1 is SGHRS and CDR2 is YFSETQ in the germline V gene. This CDR3 has 15 amino acids. The DNA for the CDR3 is TGCGCCAGCAGCGACGGGGGGTTCCTCACCTACGAGCAGTACTTC. Its protein is CASSDGGFLTYEQYF.

This rearrangement joins TRBV6-5 to TRBJ1-1; 7 bases align to TRBD1. This CDR3 region has 14 residues. Trimming took 6 bases from V and 3 from J; bases not matched to a gene: 7. Germline V lookup: CDR1 MNHEY, CDR2 SVGAGI. CDR3 sequence reads: CASRPTGVYTEAFF. CDR3 in DNA: TGTGCCAGCAGACCTACAGGGGTTTACACTGAAGCTTTCTTT.

The rearrangement links TRBV9 to TRBJ2-2, with TRBD2 as a possible D gene (7 bases). This CDR3 contains 16 residues. Germline V CDR1 and CDR2: SGDLS, YYNGEE. V was shortened by 2 bases and J by 6 bases, with 17 bases between the two germline ends. This chain's CDR3 is CASSVRTGGAAGELFF. CDR3 coding DNA: TGTGCCAGCAGCGTTCGGACTGGGGGGGCCGCCGGGGAGCTGTTTTTT.

This rearrangement joins TRBV19 to TRBJ1-5; 9 bases line up with TRBD1. V lost 7 bases and J lost 3; bases outside the gene matches: 10. This CDR3 comprises 16 residues. Germline V gene data show CDR1 as LNHDA and CDR2 as SQIVND (reference sequence). The CDR3 here is CASTPDRGVVNQPQHF. Written as DNA, the CDR3 is TGTGCCAGTACCCCAGACAGGGGGGTGGTCAATCAGCCCCAGCATTTT.

The chain is built from TRBV4-1 and TRBJ1-5, with a weak D call TRBD1 (6 bases). The V end was cut by 1 base, the J end by 9 bases, with 16 bases between. Germline V gene sequence: CDR1 MGHRA, CDR2 YSYEKL. The length of the CDR3 is 15 residues. The CDR3 here is CASSQVGGGYRPQHF. The CDR3 region has the DNA TGCGCCAGCAGCCAAGTGGGAGGGGGATATCGGCCCCAGCATTTT.

The chain is built from TRBV6-5 and TRBJ1-2, with 8 nucleotides matching TRBD1. This CDR3 region has 12 residues. Germline V gene data show CDR1 as MNHEY and CDR2 as SVGAGI. The V segment lost 5 bases and the J segment 8 bases; nucleotides outside the gene matches: 4. The CDR3 loop is CASSPGDRGYTF. The DNA for the CDR3 is TGTGCCAGCAGTCCTGGGGACAGGGGCTACACCTTC.

This rearrangement joins TRBV10-3 to TRBJ2-1; the match to TRBD2 covers 9 bases. CDR1 is ENHRY and CDR2 is SYGVKD in the germline V gene. The CDR3 extends over 15 amino acids. J lost 0 bases, V lost 6 bases, and 3 bases had no gene match. The CDR3 nucleotides are TGTGCCATCAGCCAGACTAGCGGCTCCTACAATGAGCAGTTCTTC. It codes for CAISQTSGSYNEQFF.

The chain recombines TRBV7-3 with TRBJ2-3, with TRBD2 matching 7 bases. Germline CDR1 SGHTA, CDR2 FQGTGA. The CDR3 runs 15 residues. V shed 2 bases and J 0 bases; nucleotides not matched to a gene: 2. The CDR3 coding sequence is TGTGCCAGCAGCTTATGGGGGGGGAGCACAGATACGCAGTATTTT. This sequence encodes CASSLWGGSTDTQYF.

The chain joins TRBV29-1 to TRBJ2-3; TRBD2 aligns across 10 bases. This CDR3 contains 14 residues. Germline V CDR1 and CDR2: SQVTM, ANQGSEA. V lost 4 bases, J lost 8 bases, and 9 bases stayed unmatched. DNA for the CDR3: TGCAGCGTTGGGGGTTCTAGCGGGAGCCGTACGCAGTATTTT. Translated: CSVGGSSGSRTQYF.

This clone has just one count. V usage is TRBV6-5 and J usage is TRBJ2-3, with TRBD1 identical over 7 bases. There are 14 residues in the CDR3. V shed 4 bases, J shed 5 bases, and the junction held 6 bases outside the gene matches. Germline assignment: CDR1 MNHEY and CDR2 SVGAGI. The CDR3 loop reads CASSWYRGRDTQYF. The CDR3 nucleotides are TGTGCCAGCAGTTGGTACAGGGGCCGAGATACGCAGTATTTT.

The chain is built from TRBV29-1 and TRBJ1-5; D uncertain. Trimming shortened V by 4 bases and J by 1 base, and 11 bases separated the two germline ends. Germline V gene sequence: CDR1 SQVTM, CDR2 ANQGSEA. The length of the CDR3 is 14 residues. The CDR3 coding sequence is TGCAGCGTTGTCCTCGGGAGCAGCAATCAGCCCCAGCATTTT. This encodes CSVVLGSSNQPQHF.

This CDR3 is CASSPTSTQYF. The CDR3 bases are TGTGCCAGCAGCCCAACTTCGACCCAGTACTTC. V gene TRBV13 combines with J gene TRBJ2-5, with no clear D. The CDR3 contains 11 residues. The V end lost 5 bases, the J end lost 7 bases, and 8 bases lay between the germline ends. Looked up from germline, CDR1 is PRHDT and CDR2 is FYEKMQ (reference sequence).

The V call is TRBV18, the J call TRBJ2-1, with 9 bases fitting TRBD1. V was clipped by 5 bases and J by 3 bases; unmatched bases: 5. Germline V CDR1 and CDR2: KGHSH, LQKENI. The CDR3 runs to 15 residues. CDR3 DNA: TGTGCCAGCTCAGCGGGACAGGGATACTACAATGAGCAGTTCTTC. This sequence encodes CASSAGQGYYNEQFF.

This chain connects TRBV4-1 to TRBJ2-1; TRBD2 agrees at 10 bases. The CDR3 has 15 residues. V gave up 3 bases and J gave up 7 bases; unmatched junction bases: 6. Germline V gene data show CDR1 as MGHRA and CDR2 as YSYEKL. The CDR3 protein is CASSQGNSGGNEQFF. The CDR3 DNA reads TGCGCCAGCAGCCAGGGGAATAGCGGGGGGAATGAGCAGTTCTTC.

This chain links TRBV20-1 with TRBJ1-1; 8 positions agree with TRBD1. This CDR3 is built from 10 residues. The germline gives CDR1 DFQATT, CDR2 SNEGSKA (reference sequence). Unmatched junction bases numbered 3, after V lost 5 bases and J lost 10 bases. The CDR3 is CSAGQGAAFF. CDR3 sequence (DNA): TGCAGTGCTGGACAGGGTGCAGCTTTCTTT.

This clone was seen just once. This chain joins TRBV6-1 and TRBJ2-1; 13 nucleotides agree with TRBD2. The junction had 1 base not matched to a gene; V was cut back by 4 bases and J by 4 bases. The CDR3 spans 15 residues. Germline V CDR1 and CDR2: MNHNS, SASEGT. The CDR3 DNA sequence: TGTGCCAGCAGTGGACTAGCGGGAGGTTACAATGAGCAGTTCTTC. This codes for CASSGLAGGYNEQFF.

This clone showed up just a few times. The chain has TRBV9 and TRBJ2-2, with 8 bases fitting TRBD1. The CDR3 is 16 residues long. Germline V gene data show CDR1 as SGDLS and CDR2 as YYNGEE. Losses at the gene ends were 1 base for V and 5 bases for J; bases not matched to a gene: 7. CDR3 residues: CASSVRGQGATGELFF. The CDR3 region has the DNA TGTGCCAGCAGCGTAAGGGGTCAGGGGGCTACCGGGGAGCTGTTTTTT.

This clone was observed a single time. The chain links TRBV5-1 to TRBJ2-7; 7 bases map to TRBD1. The germline V gene has CDR1 SGHRS and CDR2 YFSETQ. V was clipped by 3 bases and J by 6 bases; unmatched bases: 6. The CDR3 is 13 residues long. The CDR3, as DNA: TGCGCCAGCAGCTCGACAGGGTCGGGCGAGCAGTACTTC. Amino acid sequence: CASSSTGSGEQYF.

V usage is TRBV14 and J usage is TRBJ2-5; the D is unclear. The CDR3 spans 12 residues. Germline V lookup: CDR1 SGHDN, CDR2 FVKESK. The V gene lost 5 bases and the J gene lost 0 bases, with 4 bases spanning the gap. The CDR3 DNA reads as TGTGCCAGCAGCTCCTACCAAGAGACCCAGTACTTC. Its protein is CASSSYQETQYF.

The chain employs TRBV5-1 and TRBJ2-1; 7 bases match TRBD1. Germline V gene data show CDR1 as SGHRS and CDR2 as YFSETQ. J gave up 5 bases and V 4 bases, and 9 bases lay outside the gene matches. This CDR3 has 15 amino acids. CDR3 nucleotides: TGCGCCAGCAGCCTGGACAGGAGTAACAACAATGAGCAGTTCTTC. Protein product: CASSLDRSNNNEQFF.

This clone was recorded a few times. V and J are TRBV27 and TRBJ2-7; 10 bases align to TRBD1. Germline loops: CDR1 MNHEY, CDR2 SMNVEV (reference sequence). CDR3 size: 14 residues. Losses at the gene ends were 6 bases for V and 4 bases for J; bases not matched to a gene: 6. This CDR3 reads CASRITGQGYEQYF. The CDR3, as DNA: TGTGCCAGCAGGATCACGGGACAGGGGTACGAGCAGTACTTC.

This chain links TRBV6-5 with TRBJ2-5; perhaps TRBD1 as D (6 bases). This CDR3 comprises 13 residues. Germline V gives CDR1 MNHEY, CDR2 SVGAGI. The germline V and J ends were trimmed by 6 bases and 5 bases, with 13 bases remaining between them. The CDR3 sequence is CASRPGVAETQYF. CDR3 bases: TGTGCCAGCAGGCCAGGGGTAGCGGAGACCCAGTACTTC.

The chain recombines TRBV11-3 with TRBJ1-2; D is unresolved. In germline, CDR1 is SGHNT, CDR2 YENEEA. Between the trimmed V and J ends, which lost 1 base and 6 bases, there was a span of 9 bases. The length of the CDR3 is 13 residues. In DNA form, the CDR3 reads TGTGCCAGCAGCTTAGCAACAGAGAATGGCTACACCTTC. This encodes CASSLATENGYTF.

This chain uses TRBV2 with TRBJ1-5, with D possibly TRBD1 on 5 matching bases. The CDR3 totals 17 residues. Germline CDR1 and CDR2: SNHLY and FYNNEI. V was clipped by 7 bases and J by 0 bases, with 19 bases between them. The CDR3 region has the DNA TGTGCCAGCAATACAGGTGACTTAGGGTATAGCAATCAGCCCCAGCATTTT. Translated: CASNTGDLGYSNQPQHF.